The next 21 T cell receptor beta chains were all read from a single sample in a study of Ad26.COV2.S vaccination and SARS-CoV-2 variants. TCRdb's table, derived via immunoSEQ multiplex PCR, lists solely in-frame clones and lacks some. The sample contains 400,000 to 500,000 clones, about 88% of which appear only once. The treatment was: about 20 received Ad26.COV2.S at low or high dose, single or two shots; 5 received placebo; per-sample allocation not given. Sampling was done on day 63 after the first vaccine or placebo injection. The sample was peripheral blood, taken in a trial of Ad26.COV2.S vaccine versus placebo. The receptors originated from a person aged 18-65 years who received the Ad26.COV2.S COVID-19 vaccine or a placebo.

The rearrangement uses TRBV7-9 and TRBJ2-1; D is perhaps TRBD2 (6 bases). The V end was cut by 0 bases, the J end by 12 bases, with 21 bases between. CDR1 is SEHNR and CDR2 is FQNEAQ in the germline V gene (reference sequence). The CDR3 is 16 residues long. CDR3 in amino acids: CASSLAIGSGRELQFF. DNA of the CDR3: TGTGCCAGCAGCTTAGCGATAGGTAGCGGAAGAGAGCTGCAGTTCTTC.

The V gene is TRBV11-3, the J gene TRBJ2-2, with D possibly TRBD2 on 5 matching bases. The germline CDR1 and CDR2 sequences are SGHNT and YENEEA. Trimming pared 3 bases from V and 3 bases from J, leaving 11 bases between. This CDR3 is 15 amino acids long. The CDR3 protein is CASSLFEGDTGELFF. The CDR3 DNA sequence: TGTGCCAGCAGCTTGTTCGAGGGCGACACCGGGGAGCTGTTTTTT.

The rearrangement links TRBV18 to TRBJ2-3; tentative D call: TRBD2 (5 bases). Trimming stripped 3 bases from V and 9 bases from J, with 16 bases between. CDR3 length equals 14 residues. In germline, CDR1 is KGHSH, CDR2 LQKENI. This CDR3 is CASSPSYRDLTQYF. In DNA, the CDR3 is TGTGCCAGCTCACCGTCGTACCGGGATCTAACGCAGTATTTT.

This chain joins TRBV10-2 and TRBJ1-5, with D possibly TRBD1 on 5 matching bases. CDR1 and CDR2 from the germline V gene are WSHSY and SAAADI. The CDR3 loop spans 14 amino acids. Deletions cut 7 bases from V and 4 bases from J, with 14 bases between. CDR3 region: CASTETAPNQPQHF. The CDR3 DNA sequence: TGCGCCAGCACCGAGACAGCGCCTAATCAGCCCCAGCATTTT.

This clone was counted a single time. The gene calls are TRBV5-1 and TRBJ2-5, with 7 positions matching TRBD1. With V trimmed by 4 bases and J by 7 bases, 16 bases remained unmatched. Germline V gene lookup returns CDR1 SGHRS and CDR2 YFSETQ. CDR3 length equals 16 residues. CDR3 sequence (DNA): TGCGCCAGCAGCCTGAACCCTACAGGGGATCCGGGGACCCAGTACTTC. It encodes CASSLNPTGDPGTQYF. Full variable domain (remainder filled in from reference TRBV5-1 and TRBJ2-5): KAGVTQTPRYLIKTRGQQVTLSCSPISGHRSVSWYQQTPGQGLQFLFEYFSETQRNKGNFPGRFSGRQFSNSRSEMNVSTLELGDSALYLCASSLNPTGDPGTQYFGPGTRLLVL.

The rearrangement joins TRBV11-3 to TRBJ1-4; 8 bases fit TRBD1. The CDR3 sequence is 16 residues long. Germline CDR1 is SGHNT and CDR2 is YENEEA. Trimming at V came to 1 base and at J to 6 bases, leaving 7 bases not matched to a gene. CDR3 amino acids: CASSLAGQGGDEKLFF. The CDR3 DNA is TGTGCCAGCAGCTTAGCAGGACAGGGAGGAGATGAAAAACTGTTTTTT.

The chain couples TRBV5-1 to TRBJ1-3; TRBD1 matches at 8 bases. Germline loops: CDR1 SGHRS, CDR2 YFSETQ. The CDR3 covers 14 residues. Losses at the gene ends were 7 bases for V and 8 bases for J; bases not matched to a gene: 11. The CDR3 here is CASGDQGASDTIYF. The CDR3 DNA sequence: TGCGCCAGCGGGGACCAGGGGGCATCGGACACCATATATTTT.

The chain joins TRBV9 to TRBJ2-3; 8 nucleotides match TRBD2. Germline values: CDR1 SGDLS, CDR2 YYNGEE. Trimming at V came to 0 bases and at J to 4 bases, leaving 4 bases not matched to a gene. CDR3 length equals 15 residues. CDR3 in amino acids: CASSVETSAPDTQYF. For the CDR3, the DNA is TGTGCCAGCAGCGTAGAGACTAGCGCCCCAGATACGCAGTATTTT.

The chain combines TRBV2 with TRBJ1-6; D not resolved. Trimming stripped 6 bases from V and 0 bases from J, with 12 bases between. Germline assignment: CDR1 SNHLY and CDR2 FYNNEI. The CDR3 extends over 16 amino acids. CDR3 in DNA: TGTGCCAGCAGCCCTGGCCCGAGCTCCTATAATTCACCCCTCCACTTT. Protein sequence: CASSPGPSSYNSPLHF.

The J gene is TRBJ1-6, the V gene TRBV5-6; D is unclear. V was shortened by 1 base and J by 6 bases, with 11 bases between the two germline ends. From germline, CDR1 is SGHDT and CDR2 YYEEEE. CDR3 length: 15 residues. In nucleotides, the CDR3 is TGTGCCAGCAGCTTGCCGGGGTTTGCTAATTCACCCCTCCACTTT. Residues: CASSLPGFANSPLHF.

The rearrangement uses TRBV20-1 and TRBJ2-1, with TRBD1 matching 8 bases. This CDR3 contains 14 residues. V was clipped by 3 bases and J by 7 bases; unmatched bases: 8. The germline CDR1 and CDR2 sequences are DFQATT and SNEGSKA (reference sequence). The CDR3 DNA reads TGCAGTGCTAGTAGGCAGGGGGCTCGTAATGAGCAGTTCTTC. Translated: CSASRQGARNEQFF.

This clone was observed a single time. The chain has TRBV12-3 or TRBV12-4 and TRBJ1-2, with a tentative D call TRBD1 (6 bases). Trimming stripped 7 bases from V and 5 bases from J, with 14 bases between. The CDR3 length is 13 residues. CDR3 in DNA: TGTGCCAGCACCCGCCCAGGGGATTATGGCTACACCTTC. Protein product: CASTRPGDYGYTF.

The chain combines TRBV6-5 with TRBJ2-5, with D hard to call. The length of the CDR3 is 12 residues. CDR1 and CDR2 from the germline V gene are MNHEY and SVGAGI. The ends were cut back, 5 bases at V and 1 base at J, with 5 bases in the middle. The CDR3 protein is CASSRFQETQYF. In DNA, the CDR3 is TGTGCCAGCAGTCGCTTCCAAGAGACCCAGTACTTC.

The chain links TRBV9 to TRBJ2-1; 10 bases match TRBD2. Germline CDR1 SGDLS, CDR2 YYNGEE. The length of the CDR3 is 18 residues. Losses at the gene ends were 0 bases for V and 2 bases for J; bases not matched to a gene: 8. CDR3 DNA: TGTGCCAGCAGCGTAGCTCTAGCGGGGGCTAATACCTACAATGAGCAGTTCTTC. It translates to CASSVALAGANTYNEQFF. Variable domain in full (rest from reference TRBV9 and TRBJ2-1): DSGVTQTPKHLITATGQRVTLRCSPRSGDLSVYWYQQSLDQGLQFLIQYYNGEERAKGNILERFSAQQFPDLHSELNLSSLELGDSALYFCASSVALAGANTYNEQFFGPGTRLTVL.

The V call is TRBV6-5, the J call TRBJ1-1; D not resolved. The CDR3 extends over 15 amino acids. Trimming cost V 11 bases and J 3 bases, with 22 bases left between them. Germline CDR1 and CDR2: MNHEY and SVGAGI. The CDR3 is CAGSRVGLMDTEAFF. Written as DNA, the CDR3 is TGTGCCGGATCACGTGTTGGACTCATGGACACTGAAGCTTTCTTT.

The CDR3 bases are TGTGCCAGCAGACCTGGACTAGCGGGGTGGAGCACAGATACGCAGTATTTT. Encoded protein: CASRPGLAGWSTDTQYF. The chain uses TRBV7-9 and TRBJ2-3; 12 positions agree with TRBD2. Germline V gene data show CDR1 as SEHNR and CDR2 as FQNEAQ (reference sequence). The junction had 7 bases not matched to a gene; V was cut back by 6 bases and J by 0 bases. The CDR3 is 17 residues long.

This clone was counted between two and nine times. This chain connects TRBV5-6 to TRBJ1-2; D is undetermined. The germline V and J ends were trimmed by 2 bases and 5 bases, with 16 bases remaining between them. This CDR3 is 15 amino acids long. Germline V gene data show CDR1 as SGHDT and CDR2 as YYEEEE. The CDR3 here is CASSFTGPRRYGYTF. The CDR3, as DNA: TGTGCCAGCAGCTTCACGGGCCCTCGGCGATATGGCTACACCTTC.

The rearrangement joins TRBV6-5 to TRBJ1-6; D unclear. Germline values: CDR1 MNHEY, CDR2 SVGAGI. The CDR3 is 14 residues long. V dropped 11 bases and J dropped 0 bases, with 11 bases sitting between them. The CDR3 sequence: CAARPTSYNSPLHF. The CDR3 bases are TGTGCCGCAAGACCTACCTCCTATAATTCACCCCTCCACTTT.

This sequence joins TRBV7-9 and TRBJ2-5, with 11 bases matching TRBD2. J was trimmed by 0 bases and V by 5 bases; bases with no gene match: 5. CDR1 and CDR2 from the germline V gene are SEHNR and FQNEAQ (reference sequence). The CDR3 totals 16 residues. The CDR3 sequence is CASSAGTSGNQETQYF. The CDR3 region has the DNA TGTGCCAGCAGCGCCGGGACTAGCGGAAACCAAGAGACCCAGTACTTC.

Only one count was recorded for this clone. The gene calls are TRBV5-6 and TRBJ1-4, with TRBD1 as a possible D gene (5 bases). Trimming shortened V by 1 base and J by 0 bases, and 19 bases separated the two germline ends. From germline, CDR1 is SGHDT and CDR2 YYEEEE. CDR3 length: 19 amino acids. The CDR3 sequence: CASSLFAGPRTSTNEKLFF. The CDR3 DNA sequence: TGTGCCAGCAGCTTGTTTGCGGGGCCTCGGACTTCAACTAATGAAAAACTGTTTTTT.

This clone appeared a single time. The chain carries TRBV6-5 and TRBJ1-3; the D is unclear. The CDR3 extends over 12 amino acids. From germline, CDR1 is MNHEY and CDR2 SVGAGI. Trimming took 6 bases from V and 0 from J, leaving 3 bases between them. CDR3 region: CASSISGNTIYF. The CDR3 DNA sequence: TGTGCCAGCAGCATCTCTGGAAACACCATATATTTT.